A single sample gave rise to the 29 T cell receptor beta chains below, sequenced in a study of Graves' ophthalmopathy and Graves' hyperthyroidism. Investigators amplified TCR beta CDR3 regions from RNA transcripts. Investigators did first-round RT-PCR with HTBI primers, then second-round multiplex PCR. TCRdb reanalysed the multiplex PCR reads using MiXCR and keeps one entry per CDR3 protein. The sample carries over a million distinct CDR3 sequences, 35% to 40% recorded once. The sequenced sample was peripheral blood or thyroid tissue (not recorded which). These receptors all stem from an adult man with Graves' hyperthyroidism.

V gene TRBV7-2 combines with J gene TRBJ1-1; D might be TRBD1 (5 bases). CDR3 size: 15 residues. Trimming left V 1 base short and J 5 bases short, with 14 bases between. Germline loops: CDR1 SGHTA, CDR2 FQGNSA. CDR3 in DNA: TGTGCCAGCAGCTTAGTCTGGGGGGGTAGAACTGAAGCTTTCTTT. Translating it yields CASSLVWGGRTEAFF.

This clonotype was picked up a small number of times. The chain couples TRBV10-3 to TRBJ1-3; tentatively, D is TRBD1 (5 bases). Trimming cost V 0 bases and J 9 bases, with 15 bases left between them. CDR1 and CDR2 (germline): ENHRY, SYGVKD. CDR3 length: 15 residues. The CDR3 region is CAISESGPGAGTIYF. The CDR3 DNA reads TGTGCCATCAGTGAGTCGGGACCAGGAGCTGGCACCATATATTTT.

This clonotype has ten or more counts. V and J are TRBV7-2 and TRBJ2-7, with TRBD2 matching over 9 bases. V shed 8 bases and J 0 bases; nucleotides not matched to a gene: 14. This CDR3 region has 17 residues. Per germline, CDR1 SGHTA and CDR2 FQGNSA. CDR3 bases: TGTGCCAGCGCCCCGGCTTTTGCGGGGGGGAACTCCTACGAGCAGTACTTC. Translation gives CASAPAFAGGNSYEQYF.

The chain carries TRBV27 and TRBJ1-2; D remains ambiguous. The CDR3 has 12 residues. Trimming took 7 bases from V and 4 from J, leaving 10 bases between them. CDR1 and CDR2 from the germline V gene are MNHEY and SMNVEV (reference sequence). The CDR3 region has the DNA TGTGCCAGCAAGGACCGCCGCTATGGCTACACCTTC. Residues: CASKDRRYGYTF.

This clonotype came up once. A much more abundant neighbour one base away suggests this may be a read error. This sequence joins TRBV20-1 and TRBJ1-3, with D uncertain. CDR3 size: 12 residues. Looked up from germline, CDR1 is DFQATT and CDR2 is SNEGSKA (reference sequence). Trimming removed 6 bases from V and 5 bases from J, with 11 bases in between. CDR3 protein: CSASGMRNTIYF. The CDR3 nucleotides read TGCAGTGCGAGCGGGATGCGAAACACCATATATTTT.

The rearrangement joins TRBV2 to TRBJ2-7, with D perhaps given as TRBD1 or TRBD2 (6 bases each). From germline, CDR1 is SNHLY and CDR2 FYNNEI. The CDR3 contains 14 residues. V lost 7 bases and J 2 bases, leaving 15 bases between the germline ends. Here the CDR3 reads CASTKQGGTYEQYF. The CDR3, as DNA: TGTGCCAGCACCAAACAGGGAGGCACCTACGAGCAGTACTTC.

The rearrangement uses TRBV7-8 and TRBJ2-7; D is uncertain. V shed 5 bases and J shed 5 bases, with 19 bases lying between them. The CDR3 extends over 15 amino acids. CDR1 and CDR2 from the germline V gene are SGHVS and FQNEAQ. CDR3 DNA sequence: TGTGCCAGCAGCAAAGTGGCTGATGCTTTCCACGAGCAGTACTTC. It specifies CASSKVADAFHEQYF.

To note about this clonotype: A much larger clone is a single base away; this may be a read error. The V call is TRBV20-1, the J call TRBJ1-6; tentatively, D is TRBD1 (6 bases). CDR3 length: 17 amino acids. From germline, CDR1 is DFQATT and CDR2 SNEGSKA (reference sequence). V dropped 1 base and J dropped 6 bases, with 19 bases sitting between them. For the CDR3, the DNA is TGCAGTGCTAGAGGTCACGACAGGCCGACCGGTAATTCACCCCTCCACTTT. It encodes CSARGHDRPTGNSPLHF.

CDR3 sequence (DNA): TGTGCCAGTAGCCTCGGGACGGGAACCGGTTATCCCCAGCATTTT. Protein sequence: CASSLGTGTGYPQHF. The chain recombines TRBV19 with TRBJ1-5; D perhaps matches TRBD1 (5 bases). Trimming took 6 bases from V and 10 from J, leaving 22 bases between them. Germline V gene lookup returns CDR1 LNHDA and CDR2 SQIVND (reference sequence). The CDR3 sequence is 15 residues long.

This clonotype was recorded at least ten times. CDR3 nucleotides: TGTGCCAGCAGCTTAGAAACGGACGGATACGAGCAGTACTTC. Its translation: CASSLETDGYEQYF. This chain connects TRBV7-2 to TRBJ2-7; D gene unclear. CDR1 and CDR2 from the germline V gene are SGHTA and FQGNSA. The CDR3 totals 14 residues. The V end lost 1 base, the J end lost 4 bases, and 11 bases lay between the germline ends.

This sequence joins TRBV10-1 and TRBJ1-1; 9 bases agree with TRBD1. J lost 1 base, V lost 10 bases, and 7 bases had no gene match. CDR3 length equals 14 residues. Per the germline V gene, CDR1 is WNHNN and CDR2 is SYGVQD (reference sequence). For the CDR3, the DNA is TGCGCCATCGGACAGGGGTTTACGAACACTGAAGCTTTCTTT. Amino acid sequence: CAIGQGFTNTEAFF.

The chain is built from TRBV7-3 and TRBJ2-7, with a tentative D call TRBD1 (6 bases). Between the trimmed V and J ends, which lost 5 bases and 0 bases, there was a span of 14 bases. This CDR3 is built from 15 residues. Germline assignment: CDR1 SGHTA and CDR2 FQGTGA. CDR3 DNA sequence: TGTGCCAGCAGCCCAGGGCCAGGGGTCTCCTACGAGCAGTACTTC. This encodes CASSPGPGVSYEQYF. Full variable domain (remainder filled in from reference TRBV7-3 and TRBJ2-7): GAGVSQTPSNKVTEKGKYVELRCDPISGHTALYWYRQSLGQGPEFLIYFQGTGAADDSGLPNDRFFAVRPEGSVSTLKIQRTERGDSAVYLCASSPGPGVSYEQYFGPGTRLTVT.

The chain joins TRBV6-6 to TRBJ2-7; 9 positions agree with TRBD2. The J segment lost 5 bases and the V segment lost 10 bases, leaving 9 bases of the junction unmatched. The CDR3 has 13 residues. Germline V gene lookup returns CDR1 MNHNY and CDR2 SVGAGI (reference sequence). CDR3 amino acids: CAISQAGGHEQYF. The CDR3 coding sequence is TGTGCCATCAGCCAAGCGGGAGGCCACGAGCAGTACTTC.

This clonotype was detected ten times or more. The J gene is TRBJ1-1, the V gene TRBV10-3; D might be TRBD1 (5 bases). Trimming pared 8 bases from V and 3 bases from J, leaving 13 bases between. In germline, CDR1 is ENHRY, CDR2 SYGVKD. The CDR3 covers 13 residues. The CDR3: CAIRTGGDTEAFF. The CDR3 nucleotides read TGTGCCATCCGTACGGGGGGGGACACTGAAGCTTTCTTT.

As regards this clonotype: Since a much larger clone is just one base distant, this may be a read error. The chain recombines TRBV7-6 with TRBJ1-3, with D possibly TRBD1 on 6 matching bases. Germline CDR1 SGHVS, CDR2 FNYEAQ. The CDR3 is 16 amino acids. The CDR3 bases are TGTGCCAGCAGCTTAGGTCAGGGGCGATCTGGAAGCACCATATATTTT. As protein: CASSLGQGRSGSTIYF.

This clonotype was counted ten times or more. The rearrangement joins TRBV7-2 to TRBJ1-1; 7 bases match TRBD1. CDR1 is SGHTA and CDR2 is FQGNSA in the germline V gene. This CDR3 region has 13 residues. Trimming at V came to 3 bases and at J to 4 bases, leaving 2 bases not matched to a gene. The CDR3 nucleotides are TGTGCCAGCAGCTTGACAGGGACCACTGAAGCTTTCTTT. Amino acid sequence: CASSLTGTTEAFF.

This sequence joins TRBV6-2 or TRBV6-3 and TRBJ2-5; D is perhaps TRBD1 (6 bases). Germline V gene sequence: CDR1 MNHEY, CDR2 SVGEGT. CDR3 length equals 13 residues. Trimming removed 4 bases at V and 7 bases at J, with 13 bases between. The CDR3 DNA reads TGTGCCAGCAGTTTCACAGGGTCCGGGACCCAGTACTTC. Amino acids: CASSFTGSGTQYF.

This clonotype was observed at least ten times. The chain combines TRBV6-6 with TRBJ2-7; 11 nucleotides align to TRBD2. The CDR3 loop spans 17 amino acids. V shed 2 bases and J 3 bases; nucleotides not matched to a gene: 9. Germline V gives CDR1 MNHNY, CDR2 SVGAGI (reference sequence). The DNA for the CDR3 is TGTGCCAGCAGTTACCCGAAGACTAGCGGGGACGTCTACGAGCAGTACTTC. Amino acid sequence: CASSYPKTSGDVYEQYF.

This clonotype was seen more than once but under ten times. As DNA, the CDR3 is TGTGCCTGGAGTGTACGGAGCTCCTATAATTCACCCCTCCACTTT. As protein: CAWSVRSSYNSPLHF. V usage is TRBV19 and J usage is TRBJ1-6; D gene unclear. Germline V gives CDR1 LNHDA, CDR2 SQIVND (reference sequence). The CDR3 is 15 residues long. Trimming cost V 11 bases and J 0 bases, with 14 bases left between them.

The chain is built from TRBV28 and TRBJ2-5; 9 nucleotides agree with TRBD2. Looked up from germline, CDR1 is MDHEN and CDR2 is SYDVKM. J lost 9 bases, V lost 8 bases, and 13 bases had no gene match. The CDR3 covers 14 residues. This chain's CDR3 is CASHVAGDPGAQYF. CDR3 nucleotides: TGTGCCAGCCACGTAGCGGGGGACCCAGGGGCCCAGTACTTC.

The CDR3 loop reads CASSGGQGQKQYF. CDR3 bases: TGTGCCAGCAGCGGAGGACAGGGTCAAAAGCAGTACTTC. This sequence joins TRBV9 and TRBJ2-7; 8 nucleotides agree with TRBD1. The V gene end was trimmed by 3 bases and the J gene end by 8 bases; junction bases not matched to a gene: 7. Looked up from germline, CDR1 is SGDLS and CDR2 is YYNGEE. The CDR3 contains 13 residues.

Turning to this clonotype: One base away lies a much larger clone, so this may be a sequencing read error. The DNA for the CDR3 is TGCAGTGCTAGAGATGGGGGGAACTCCTACGAGCAGTACTTC. It encodes CSARDGGNSYEQYF. The chain has TRBV20-1 and TRBJ2-7, with D maybe TRBD2 (6 bases). CDR3 length: 14 residues. Per germline, CDR1 DFQATT and CDR2 SNEGSKA (reference sequence). Trimming shortened V by 0 bases and J by 0 bases, and 9 bases separated the two germline ends.

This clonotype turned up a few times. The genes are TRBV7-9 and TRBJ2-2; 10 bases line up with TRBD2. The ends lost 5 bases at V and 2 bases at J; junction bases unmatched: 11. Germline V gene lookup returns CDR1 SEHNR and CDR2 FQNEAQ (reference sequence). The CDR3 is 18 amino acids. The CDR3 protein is CASSPYLAGGQNTGELFF. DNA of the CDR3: TGTGCCAGCAGCCCCTACTTAGCGGGGGGCCAAAACACCGGGGAGCTGTTTTTT.

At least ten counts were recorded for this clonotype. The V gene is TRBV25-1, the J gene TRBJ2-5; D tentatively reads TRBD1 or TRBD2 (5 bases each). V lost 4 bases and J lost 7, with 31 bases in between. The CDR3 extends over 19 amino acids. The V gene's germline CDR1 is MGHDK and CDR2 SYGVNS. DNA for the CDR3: TGTGCCAGCAGTGGCCCCCCCGTGGATGGGGACGGGGCCCCGGGGACCCAGTACTTC. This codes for CASSGPPVDGDGAPGTQYF.

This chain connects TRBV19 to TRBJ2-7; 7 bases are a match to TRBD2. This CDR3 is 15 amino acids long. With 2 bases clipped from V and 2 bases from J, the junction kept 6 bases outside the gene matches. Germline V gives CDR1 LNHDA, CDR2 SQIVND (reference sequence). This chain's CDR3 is CASSIRETSTYEQYF. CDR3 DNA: TGTGCCAGTAGTATAAGAGAGACTAGCACCTACGAGCAGTACTTC.

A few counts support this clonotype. CDR3 in DNA: TGCAGCGTTGAAGACCCCTACTCCACCTGGGCTTGGGGCACTGAAGCTTTCTTT. Its protein product is CSVEDPYSTWAWGTEAFF. The chain uses TRBV29-1 and TRBJ1-1; D unresolved. The germline CDR1 and CDR2 sequences are SQVTM and ANQGSEA. The CDR3 has 18 residues. The V gene lost 0 bases and the J gene lost 4 bases, with 24 bases spanning the gap.

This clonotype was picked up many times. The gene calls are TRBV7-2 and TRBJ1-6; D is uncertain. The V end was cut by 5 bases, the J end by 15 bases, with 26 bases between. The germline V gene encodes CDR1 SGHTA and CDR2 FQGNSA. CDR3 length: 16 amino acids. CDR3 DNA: TGTGCCAGCAGCCCCCCCCGGGCTGGCGGGAAAATTGACCTCCACTTT. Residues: CASSPPRAGGKIDLHF.

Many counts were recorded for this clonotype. The CDR3 region has the DNA TGCGCCAGCAGCGCTGAGGGCCATAGCCTTCCTTCACCCCTCCACTTT. This codes for CASSAEGHSLPSPLHF. The rearrangement links TRBV5-1 to TRBJ1-6; D is ambiguous. The CDR3 runs 16 residues. Germline V CDR1 and CDR2: SGHRS, YFSETQ. Trimming took 4 bases from V and 9 from J, leaving 20 bases between them. The whole variable domain, remainder taken from reference TRBV5-1 and TRBJ1-6, is KAGVTQTPRYLIKTRGQQVTLSCSPISGHRSVSWYQQTPGQGLQFLFEYFSETQRNKGNFPGRFSGRQFSNSRSEMNVSTLELGDSALYLCASSAEGHSLPSPLHFGNGTRLTVT.

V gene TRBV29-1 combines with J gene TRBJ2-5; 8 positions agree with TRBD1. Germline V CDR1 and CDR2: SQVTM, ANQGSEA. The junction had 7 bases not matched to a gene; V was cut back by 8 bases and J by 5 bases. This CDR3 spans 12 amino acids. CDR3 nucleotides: TGCAGCTTACAGGGGGGTGCTGAGACCCAGTACTTC. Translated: CSLQGGAETQYF.